This T cell receptor (beta chain) was recorded in a study of blood T cells in healthy people across ages. Together with a sample-barcoded 5' primer, a J-beta primer mix was included in a second PCR lasting about 6 to 11 cycles. Via MiXCR, TCRdb re-called the 5' RACE reads, giving one row per CDR3 protein. The data show 790,000 or so distinct CDR3 sequences, 46% seen once. Trimming took off 7 bases at V and 3 bases at J, with 13 bases between the two ends. The CDR3 has 14 amino acids. The clonotype originates from a man older than 75 in good health. The rearrangement uses TRBV12-3 or TRBV12-4 and TRBJ2-1, with a tentative D call TRBD2 (6 bases). The sequenced sample consisted of blood. The CDR3 is CASTPAGIYNEQFF. In nucleotides, the CDR3 is TGTGCCAGCACCCCAGCGGGCATCTACAATGAGCAGTTCTTC.